This TCR beta chain was sequenced during a study of blood T cells in healthy people across ages. For the second PCR, which ran for roughly 6 to 11 cycles, a sample-barcoded 5' primer and a J-beta primer mix were used. TCRdb analysed the 5' RACE reads with MiXCR anew, one entry per CDR3 protein. The table has 800,000 to 900,000 distinct CDR3 sequences, under 80% seen once. The germline CDR1 and CDR2 sequences are MDHEN and SYDVKM. This CDR3 comprises 11 residues. Trimming removed 8 bases from V and 5 bases from J, with 9 bases in between. The clonotype comes from a man aged 30 to 39 in good health. This chain links TRBV28 with TRBJ2-5; D unresolved. What was sequenced was blood. This CDR3 is CASGQRETQYF. As DNA, the CDR3 is TGTGCCAGCGGGCAACGGGAGACCCAGTACTTC.